Sequencing of this T cell receptor (beta chain) was carried out in a study of T cell responses to AZD1222 COVID-19 vaccine. Note on this clone: Antigen specificity is unknown.

Study-wide findings and caveats: Increased Spike-specific TCR breadth and depth were observed after two AZD1222 doses. Among AZD1222 vaccinees, only six or seven were seropositive at baseline. A mostly white British donor set with more females was recruited, and clonal diversity was possibly underestimated.

This table comes from immunoSEQ multiplex PCR, and its TCRdb copy is limited to in-frame clones, with some not included. The sample contains fewer than 120,000 clones, 70% to 90% of which appear only once. This receptor was identified in an adult who received the AZD1222 COVID-19 vaccine. Sequences were derived from peripheral blood, sampled 28 days after the second AZD1222 dose.

The DNA for the CDR3 is TGTGCCAGCAGTGAATGGGCGGGAGGATCGCATGAGCAGTTCTTC. This gives the protein CASSEWAGGSHEQFF. The chain uses TRBV6-1 and TRBJ2-1; TRBD2 matches at 8 bases. With 2 bases clipped from V and 8 bases from J, the junction kept 8 bases outside the gene matches. The germline V gene encodes CDR1 MNHNS and CDR2 SASEGT. This CDR3 contains 15 residues.